A single sample is the source of the 18 T cell receptor beta chains below, sequenced in a study of blood T cell repertoires in COVID-19. Libraries were prepared by immunoSEQ multiplex PCR; TCRdb keeps only in-frame clonotypes and omits some of them. The sample contains about 240,000 clones, about four fifths of which appear only once. The specimen was peripheral blood. The receptors were gathered from a woman of 80 years or more with acute or convalescent COVID-19.

CDR3 region: CASSIHTRLSFRTPSYTGELFF. The CDR3 DNA sequence: TGTGCCAGCAGCATACATACTAGGCTTTCATTCCGTACGCCAAGTTACACCGGGGAGCTGTTTTTT. V and J are TRBV7-8 and TRBJ2-2, with a weak D call TRBD2 (5 bases). CDR3 length: 22 residues. The V end lost 5 bases, the J end lost 3 bases, and 34 bases lay between the germline ends. Germline CDR1 reads SGHVS; CDR2 reads FQNEAQ.

The chain uses TRBV28 and TRBJ1-5; D is possibly TRBD1 (5 bases). The CDR3 is 15 amino acids. Trimming removed 3 bases from V and 1 base from J, with 10 bases in between. Germline V gene sequence: CDR1 MDHEN, CDR2 SYDVKM. Here the CDR3 DNA reads TGTGCCAGCAGTTTTACCCGGGGGAGCAATCAGCCCCAGCATTTT. It yields the protein CASSFTRGSNQPQHF.

CDR3 sequence reads: CASSSGNGYTF. The CDR3 DNA sequence: TGTGCCAGCAGTTCAGGGAATGGCTACACCTTC. The chain links TRBV6-5 to TRBJ1-2, with a tentative D call TRBD1 (5 bases). CDR3 length equals 11 residues. The germline V and J ends were trimmed by 4 bases and 6 bases, with 6 bases remaining between them. The germline V gene has CDR1 MNHEY and CDR2 SVGAGI.

This clone occurred a few times. This rearrangement joins TRBV28 to TRBJ1-2, with D possibly TRBD1 on 5 matching bases. Per germline, CDR1 MDHEN and CDR2 SYDVKM. The CDR3 runs 14 residues. V was trimmed by 3 bases and J by 8 bases, leaving 16 bases between them. CDR3 nucleotides: TGTGCCAGCAGTTTCGCCCCCCAGGGCCGCGGCTACACCTTC. Protein product: CASSFAPQGRGYTF.

The chain carries TRBV7-9 and TRBJ2-1; TRBD2 agrees at 7 bases. Unmatched junction bases numbered 11, after V lost 7 bases and J lost 2 bases. The CDR3 loop spans 16 amino acids. The V gene's germline CDR1 is SEHNR and CDR2 FQNEAQ (reference sequence). In DNA form, the CDR3 reads TGTGCCAGCACCACCCAGCGGGGAGGCACCTACAATGAGCAGTTCTTC. This translates into CASTTQRGGTYNEQFF.

The chain employs TRBV3-1 (or the pseudogene TRBV3-2) and TRBJ1-2; a possible D gene is TRBD1 (6 bases). Germline V gene data show CDR1 as LGHDT and CDR2 as YNNKEL (reference sequence). The CDR3 is made up of 16 amino acids. Trimming removed 4 bases from V and 2 bases from J, with 17 bases in between. Here the CDR3 DNA reads TGTGCCAGCAGCCCGTACCCCGGGACATCAAACTATGGCTACACCTTC. Amino acid sequence: CASSPYPGTSNYGYTF.

The chain has TRBV6-1 and TRBJ1-2; D is possibly TRBD1 (6 bases). The CDR3 extends over 17 amino acids. V was pared by 0 bases and J by 4 bases, with 18 bases between. Germline V gene lookup returns CDR1 MNHNS and CDR2 SASEGT. Written as DNA, the CDR3 is TGTGCCAGCAGTGAAGCCGGGGGGGGGCAGGCCCTCTATGGCTACACCTTC. Translation: CASSEAGGGQALYGYTF.

This clone was seen only a few times. The chain joins TRBV7-8 to TRBJ1-4; D might be TRBD1 (6 bases). The CDR3 totals 15 residues. V lost 1 base to trimming and J lost 0 bases, with 6 bases between them. From germline, CDR1 is SGHVS and CDR2 FQNEAQ. The CDR3 loop reads CASSLGQATNEKLFF. The CDR3 coding sequence is TGTGCCAGCAGCTTAGGACAGGCAACTAATGAAAAACTGTTTTTT.

The CDR3 sequence is CASTYGNTIYF. CDR3 DNA: TGTGCCAGCACCTACGGAAACACCATATATTTT. V usage is TRBV6-5 and J usage is TRBJ1-3, with unresolved D. Germline CDR1 is MNHEY and CDR2 is SVGAGI. Trimming took off 7 bases at V and 4 bases at J, with 5 bases between the two ends. This CDR3 has 11 residues.

This clone was counted between two and nine times. The chain joins TRBV7-9 to TRBJ2-3; maybe TRBD1 (6 bases). CDR1 and CDR2 from the germline V gene are SEHNR and FQNEAQ (reference sequence). The CDR3 consists of 14 residues. Trimming removed 5 bases at V and 3 bases at J, with 12 bases between. In DNA form, the CDR3 reads TGTGCCAGCAGCCCACGGACAGCGACAGATACGCAGTATTTT. This codes for CASSPRTATDTQYF.

The chain joins TRBV11-2 to TRBJ2-1; weak D call: TRBD1 (5 bases). The CDR3 consists of 16 residues. Per germline, CDR1 SGHAT and CDR2 FQNNGV. Trimming took 1 base from V and 3 from J, leaving 13 bases between them. CDR3 bases: TGTGCCAGCAGCTTAGTCACTCAGGGTTACTACAATGAGCAGTTCTTC. Its protein is CASSLVTQGYYNEQFF.

V gene TRBV5-4 combines with J gene TRBJ2-1, with 8 bases matching TRBD1. The V and J ends lost 0 bases and 7 bases, in that order; junction bases with no gene match: 9. Germline CDR1 SGHNT, CDR2 YYREEE (reference sequence). This CDR3 comprises 16 residues. The CDR3 coding sequence is TGTGCCAGCAGCTTGGGAGGGTCAGGGGGCCCAAATGAGCAGTTCTTC. Its protein product is CASSLGGSGGPNEQFF.

The chain couples TRBV6-5 to TRBJ1-4, with 10 bases matching TRBD1. The germline CDR1 and CDR2 sequences are MNHEY and SVGAGI. This CDR3 comprises 13 residues. V shed 9 bases and J 7 bases; nucleotides not matched to a gene: 5. The CDR3 protein is CASMTGGVEKLFF. The CDR3 DNA is TGTGCCAGTATGACAGGGGGCGTTGAAAAACTGTTTTTT.

This sequence joins TRBV27 and TRBJ2-3, with a possible D match to TRBD1 (6 bases). The V gene's germline CDR1 is MNHEY and CDR2 SMNVEV (reference sequence). This CDR3 spans 15 amino acids. Trimming pared 7 bases from V and 0 bases from J, leaving 14 bases between. CDR3 DNA: TGTGCCAGCAAGGGGGAGCGGTATAGCACAGATACGCAGTATTTT. It encodes CASKGERYSTDTQYF.

Turning to this clone: This specimen includes other DNA sequences encoding the same CDR3. The rearrangement uses TRBV5-1 and TRBJ1-5; tentatively, D is TRBD1 (6 bases). There are 15 residues in the CDR3. Trimming cost V 0 bases and J 0 bases, with 7 bases left between them. The germline gives CDR1 SGHRS, CDR2 YFSETQ. The CDR3 spells CASSLEGDSNQPQHF. Written as DNA, the CDR3 is TGCGCCAGCAGCTTGGAGGGGGATAGCAATCAGCCCCAGCATTTT.

The V call is TRBV27, the J call TRBJ1-1, with D perhaps TRBD1 (5 bases). Germline V gene lookup returns CDR1 MNHEY and CDR2 SMNVEV (reference sequence). With 6 bases removed from V and 4 bases from J, the gap between germline ends came to 24 bases. This CDR3 spans 17 amino acids. CDR3 region: CASRYEAGTPRGTEAFF. The DNA for the CDR3 is TGTGCCAGCAGGTATGAGGCAGGGACTCCTAGGGGCACTGAAGCTTTCTTT.

The rearrangement joins TRBV12-5 to TRBJ2-1; TRBD2 agrees at 7 bases. The CDR3 spans 15 residues. In germline, CDR1 is LGHNT, CDR2 FRNRAP. V shed 5 bases, J shed 4 bases, and the junction held 8 bases outside the gene matches. The chain's CDR3 is CASGLRSGQYNEQFF. CDR3 nucleotides: TGTGCTAGTGGTCTCCGTAGCGGGCAGTACAATGAGCAGTTCTTC.

The chain carries TRBV5-5 and TRBJ1-3; D not resolved. CDR1 and CDR2 from the germline V gene are SGHKS and YYEKEE (reference sequence). V was shortened by 4 bases and J by 0 bases, with 17 bases between the two germline ends. This CDR3 has 17 residues. CDR3 coding DNA: TGTGCCAGCAGCCTGAGGGTTGACGGTAACTCTGGAAACACCATATATTTT. Amino acids: CASSLRVDGNSGNTIYF.